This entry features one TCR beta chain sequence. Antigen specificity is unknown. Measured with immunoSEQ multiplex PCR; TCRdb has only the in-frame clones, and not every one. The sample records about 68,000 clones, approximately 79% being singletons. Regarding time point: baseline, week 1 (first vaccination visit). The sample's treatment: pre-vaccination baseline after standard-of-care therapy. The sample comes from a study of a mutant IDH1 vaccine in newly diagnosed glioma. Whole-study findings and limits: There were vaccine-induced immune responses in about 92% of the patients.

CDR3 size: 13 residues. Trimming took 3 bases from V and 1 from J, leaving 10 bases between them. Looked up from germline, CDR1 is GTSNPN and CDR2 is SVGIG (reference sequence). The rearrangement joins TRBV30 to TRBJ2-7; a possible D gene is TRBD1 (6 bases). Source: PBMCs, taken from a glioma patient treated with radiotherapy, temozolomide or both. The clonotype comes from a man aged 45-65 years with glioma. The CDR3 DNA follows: TGTGCCTGGAGAAAAGGGGGTTCCTACGAGCAGTACTTC. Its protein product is CAWRKGGSYEQYF.